A selection of T cell receptor beta chains follows, all from one sample in a study of blood T cells in healthy people across ages. One entry per CDR3 protein, called by TCRdb with MiXCR from the 5' RACE reads. Of 1.5 million to 2 million distinct CDR3 sequences listed, 28% were seen once; the top ten hold over 7%. The sequencing input was blood. The receptors were sampled from a woman under 40 in good health. The CDR3 runs from the conserved cysteine through the conserved F or W. The D gene is left open where the match is weak. Some rows have no size entry. The others give once, few or many, or a class for an expanded clone.

13,TRBJ2-5,TRBD2,TRBV10-3,-,TGTGCCATCAGCCCCGGGGGGCAAGAGACCCAGTACTTC,CAISPGGQETQYF
15,TRBJ2-3,TRBD2,TRBV20-1,once,TGCAGTGCGCGGGCCGGGACTAGGCACCCGGATACGCAGTATTTT,CSARAGTRHPDTQYF
17,TRBJ1-1,-,TRBV5-1,-,TGCGCCAGCAGGCCTGTCGCATTAAGACAGCCCGGTTGCGAAGCTTTCTTT,CASRPVALRQPGCEAFF
15,TRBJ2-7,-,TRBV7-2,-,TGTACCAGCAGCTTTGGGACAATCCCACCCTACGAGCAGTACTTC,CTSSFGTIPPYEQYF
11,TRBJ2-1,TRBD2,TRBV20-1,-,TGCAGTGCTGGGCATGGACTAGATAGGTTCTTC,CSAGHGLDRFF
16,TRBJ2-2,-,TRBV4-1,-,TGCGCCAGCAGCTACGGACGGACAGCGAACACCGGGGAGCTGTTTTTT,CASSYGRTANTGELFF
13,TRBJ1-2,-,TRBV6-5,-,TGTGCCACCTGCGAGAACAGGAACTATGGCTACACCTTC,CATCENRNYGYTF
12,TRBJ2-7,-,TRBV4-1,few,TGCGCCGGCAGTGCCGATGCCTACGAGCAGTACTTC,CAGSADAYEQYF
14,TRBJ1-1,-,TRBV5-1,few,TGCGCCAGCAGGCTTTTTGACAGGAACACTGAAGCTTTCTTT,CASRLFDRNTEAFF
14,TRBJ2-3,-,TRBV5-1,-,TGCGCCAGCAGAGCTACAGCCAGCACAGATACGCAGTATTTT,CASRATASTDTQYF
13,TRBJ2-4,-,TRBV25-1,many,TGTGCCAGCAGTGAATTAGGCAAAAACATTCAGTACTTC,CASSELGKNIQYF
13,TRBJ2-1,-,TRBV15,-,TGTGCCACCCGTGAGGCTAGCCACAATGAGCAGTTCTTC,CATREASHNEQFF
13,TRBJ2-4,-,TRBV6-5,-,TGTGCCAGCAGTTTCCAGAGGGATAGGGAGCAGTACTTC,CASSFQRDREQYF
14,TRBJ1-4,-,TRBV6-6,-,TGTGCCAGCACCTTCACAGGGTCGGGGGAAAAACTGTTTTTT,CASTFTGSGEKLFF
19,TRBJ1-1,TRBD1,TRBV5-5,few,TGTGCCAGCAGCTTGGCCGTTGTGACAGGGGCCCTCGCCGACACTGAAGCTTTCTTT,CASSLAVVTGALADTEAFF
12,TRBJ1-2,-,TRBV20-1,-,TGCAGTGCTGACGACAGTAACTATGGCTACACCTTC,CSADDSNYGYTF
12,TRBJ1-1,-,TRBV29-1,-,TGCAGCGCCCTAGGGTGGGGCACTGAAGCTTTCTTT,CSALGWGTEAFF